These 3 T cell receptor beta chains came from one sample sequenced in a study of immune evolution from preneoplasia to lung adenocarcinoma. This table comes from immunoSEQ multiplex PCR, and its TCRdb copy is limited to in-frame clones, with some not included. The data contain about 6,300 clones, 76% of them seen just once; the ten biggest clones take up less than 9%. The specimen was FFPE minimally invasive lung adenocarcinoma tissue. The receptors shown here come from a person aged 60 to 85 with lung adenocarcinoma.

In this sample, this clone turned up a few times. CDR3 in amino acids: CSVGSQRYEQYF. Written as DNA, the CDR3 is TGCAGCGTTGGATCCCAGCGGTACGAGCAGTACTTC. The chain combines TRBV29-1 with TRBJ2-7, with a tentative D call TRBD2 (5 bases). The CDR3 totals 12 residues. Trimming left V 4 bases short and J 4 bases short, with 11 bases between. In germline, CDR1 is SQVTM, CDR2 ANQGSEA.

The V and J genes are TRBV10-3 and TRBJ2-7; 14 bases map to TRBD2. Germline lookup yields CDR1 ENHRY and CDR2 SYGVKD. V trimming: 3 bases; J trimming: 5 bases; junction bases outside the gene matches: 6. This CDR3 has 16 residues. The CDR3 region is CAISDTGTSGSNEQYF. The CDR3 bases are TGTGCCATCAGTGATACCGGGACTAGCGGGAGTAACGAGCAGTACTTC.

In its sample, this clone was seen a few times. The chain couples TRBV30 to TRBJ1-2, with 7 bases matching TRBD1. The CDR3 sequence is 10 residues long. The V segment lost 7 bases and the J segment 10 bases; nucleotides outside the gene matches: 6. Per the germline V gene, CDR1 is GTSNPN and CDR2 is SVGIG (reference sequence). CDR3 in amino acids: CAYDRDYYTF. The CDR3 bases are TGTGCCTACGACAGGGATTACTACACCTTC.